The 5 T cell receptor beta chains reported below all come from one sample, sequenced in a study of CD8 T cells in ankylosing spondylitis. TCRdb independently ran MiXCR on the 5' RACE reads; one entry per CDR3 protein. The sample contains roughly 130,000 distinct CDR3 sequences, 9.3% of which appear only once. Sequencing input: blood, either unsorted or a sorted T cell fraction (not recorded which). The receptors stem from a male donor with ankylosing spondylitis or in good health (not recorded which).

This clonotype was counted many times. The chain employs TRBV14 and TRBJ2-7, with 9 nucleotides matching TRBD1. V lost 2 bases to trimming and J lost 6 bases; unmatched junction nucleotides: 11. CDR1 is SGHDN, CDR2 FVKESK, per germline. This CDR3 has 16 amino acids. CDR3: CASSQLSGQGTREQYF. The DNA of the CDR3 is TGTGCCAGCAGCCAACTCTCTGGACAGGGGACCCGCGAGCAGTACTTC.

This clonotype was counted many times. V is TRBV20-1 and J is TRBJ2-1, with 10 positions matching TRBD2. Germline loops: CDR1 DFQATT, CDR2 SNEGSKA (reference sequence). The CDR3 runs to 16 residues. J was trimmed by 2 bases and V by 3 bases; bases with no gene match: 7. The chain's CDR3 is CSASRSGRGTYNEQFF. The CDR3 DNA sequence: TGCAGTGCTAGCCGAAGCGGGAGGGGTACCTACAATGAGCAGTTCTTC.

This clonotype has a count of ten or more. The chain combines TRBV5-1 with TRBJ1-1; D is uncertain. V gave up 0 bases and J gave up 7 bases, with 7 bases separating them. Germline CDR1 and CDR2: SGHRS and YFSETQ. The CDR3 extends over 12 amino acids. The CDR3 reads CASSLGGIEAFF. The CDR3 region has the DNA TGCGCCAGCAGCTTGGGAGGGATTGAAGCTTTCTTT.

This clonotype came up a few times. This chain links TRBV5-6 with TRBJ2-1; possible D gene TRBD1, 6 bases. V dropped 0 bases and J dropped 5 bases, with 18 bases sitting between them. The germline CDR1 and CDR2 sequences are SGHDT and YYEEEE. The length of the CDR3 is 17 residues. The CDR3 coding sequence is TGTGCCAGCAGCTTGGTGAGGACCAACAGGGATCACAATGAGCAGTTCTTC. It codes for CASSLVRTNRDHNEQFF.

This clonotype was seen at least ten times. The chain is built from TRBV12-3 or TRBV12-4 and TRBJ1-1, with D tentatively TRBD1 (5 bases). Trimming removed 1 base from V and 11 bases from J, with 14 bases in between. CDR3 length: 13 residues. CDR3 coding DNA: TGTGCCAGCAGTTTAGTGGGGCCCGGACTCGCTTTCTTT. It codes for CASSLVGPGLAFF.